One TCR beta chain is described in this entry. The antigen is not known. Indicated time point: patch test 1, 2 weeks after DPC sensitization. Noted treatment: therapeutic diphenylcyclopropenone sensitization with weekly scalp DPC. Unique molecular identifiers were attached to individual cDNA molecules during library preparation. TCRdb analysed the RACE reads with MiXCR anew, one entry per CDR3 protein. Of more than 150,000 distinct CDR3 sequences listed, approximately 15% are singletons. The record originates from a study of human T cells and chemical hapten exposure. At the level of the study: Alopecia areata, totalis or universalis was found in mostly female patients.

Study conclusions and caveats: High-frequency TCRs, those above 1 in 1000, stayed the same after DPC sensitization.

Sequencing was performed on whole blood, taken in connection with sensitization to the hapten diphenylcyclopropenone (DPC). This clonotype was obtained from a woman aged 30 to 39 with alopecia areata. Some clones in this sample may be carry-over from other donors' samples.

The DNA for the CDR3 is TGTGCCAGCAGGAGGGACGGAAACACAGATACGCAGTATTTT. Its translation is CASRRDGNTDTQYF. The genes are TRBV9 and TRBJ2-3, with D perhaps TRBD1 or TRBD2 (5 bases each). CDR3 length equals 14 residues. Germline assignment: CDR1 SGDLS and CDR2 YYNGEE. V was shortened by 5 bases and J by 2 bases, with 12 bases between the two germline ends. Looking up the rest from reference TRBV9 and TRBJ2-3 gives the full variable domain: DSGVTQTPKHLITATGQRVTLRCSPRSGDLSVYWYQQSLDQGLQFLIQYYNGEERAKGNILERFSAQQFPDLHSELNLSSLELGDSALYFCASRRDGNTDTQYFGPGTRLTVL.